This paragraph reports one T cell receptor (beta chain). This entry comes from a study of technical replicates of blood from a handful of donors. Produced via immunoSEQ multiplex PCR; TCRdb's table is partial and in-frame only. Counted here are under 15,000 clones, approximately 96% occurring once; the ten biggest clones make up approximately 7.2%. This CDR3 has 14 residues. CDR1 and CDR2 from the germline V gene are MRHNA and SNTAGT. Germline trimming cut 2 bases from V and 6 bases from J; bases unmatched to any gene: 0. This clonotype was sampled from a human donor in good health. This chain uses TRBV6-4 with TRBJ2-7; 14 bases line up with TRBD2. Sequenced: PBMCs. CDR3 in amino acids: CASSDGTSGSEQYF. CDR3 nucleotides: TGTGCCAGCAGTGACGGGACTAGCGGGAGCGAGCAGTACTTC.